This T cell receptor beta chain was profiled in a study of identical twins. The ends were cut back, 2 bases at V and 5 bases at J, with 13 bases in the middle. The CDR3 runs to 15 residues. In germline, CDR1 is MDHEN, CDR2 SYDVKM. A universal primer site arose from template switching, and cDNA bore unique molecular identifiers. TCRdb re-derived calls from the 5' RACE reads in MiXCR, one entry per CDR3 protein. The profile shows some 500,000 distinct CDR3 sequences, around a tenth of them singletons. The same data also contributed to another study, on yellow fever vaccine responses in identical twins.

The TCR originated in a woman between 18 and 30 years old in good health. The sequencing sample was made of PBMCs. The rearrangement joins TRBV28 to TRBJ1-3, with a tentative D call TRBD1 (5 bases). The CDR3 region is CASSLRRTTRNTIYF. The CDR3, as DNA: TGTGCCAGCAGTTTACGCCGGACAACCAGAAACACCATATATTTT.